The 32 T cell receptor beta chains below come from one sample, sequenced in a study of blood T cell repertoires in COVID-19. The repertoire was sequenced with immunoSEQ multiplex PCR; TCRdb's copy has only in-frame clones and lacks some. The repertoire holds roughly 260,000 clones, about 89% seen once, with approximately 2.5% in the top ten. Input material: PBMCs or T cells enriched from blood (not recorded which). The origin of the receptors is a woman between 18 and 30 years old who had recovered from COVID-19.

The V and J genes are TRBV9 and TRBJ1-5; D unclear. CDR3 length: 15 amino acids. V was shortened by 4 bases and J by 4 bases, with 15 bases between the two germline ends. Germline V CDR1 and CDR2: SGDLS, YYNGEE. The CDR3 DNA reads as TGTGCCAGCAGCCCCCGGGAGAACATTAATCAGCCCCAGCATTTT. It codes for CASSPRENINQPQHF.

This clone was recorded only once. The chain uses TRBV13 and TRBJ2-7, with 9 bases aligning to TRBD1. V dropped 4 bases and J dropped 4; count of bases not matched to a gene: 17. Germline-derived CDR1 and CDR2 are PRHDT and FYEKMQ (reference sequence). This CDR3 has 18 amino acids. The CDR3: CASSSSGTGIPSEYEQYF. CDR3 in DNA: TGTGCCAGCAGCTCCTCCGGGACAGGGATCCCGTCCGAATACGAGCAGTACTTC.

The chain recombines TRBV24-1 with TRBJ2-2; TRBD2 aligns across 9 bases. The length of the CDR3 is 16 residues. Germline assignment: CDR1 KGHDR and CDR2 SFDVKD. Unmatched junction bases numbered 7, after V lost 6 bases and J lost 3 bases. CDR3 loop: CATSYSSGGYTGELFF. Here the CDR3 DNA reads TGTGCCACCAGTTATAGCAGCGGGGGGTACACCGGGGAGCTGTTTTTT.

This clone has a single count. The chain recombines TRBV5-4 with TRBJ2-1; the D gene is possibly TRBD2 (5 bases). V lost 1 base to trimming and J lost 5 bases, with 22 bases between them. Looked up from germline, CDR1 is SGHNT and CDR2 is YYREEE (reference sequence). CDR3 length: 18 residues. CDR3 sequence reads: CASSLFPLLVRVDNEQFF. The CDR3 DNA reads TGTGCCAGCAGCTTGTTCCCCCTACTAGTGAGGGTGGACAATGAGCAGTTCTTC.

In nucleotides, the CDR3 is TGTGCCAGCAGCTCCCCGGACAGGGAAGGAGGCACAGATACGCAGTATTTT. Protein: CASSSPDREGGTDTQYF. This chain links TRBV7-3 with TRBJ2-3; 8 bases fit TRBD1. The CDR3 runs to 17 residues. The J segment lost 1 base and the V segment lost 4 bases, leaving 10 bases of the junction unmatched. Germline V gene data show CDR1 as SGHTA and CDR2 as FQGTGA.

This chain uses TRBV24-1 with TRBJ1-3; TRBD1 is a possible D gene (6 bases). Trimming took off 4 bases at V and 9 bases at J, with 24 bases between the two ends. CDR1 and CDR2 (germline): KGHDR, SFDVKD. The CDR3 loop spans 17 amino acids. CDR3 bases: TGTGCCACCAGTGAACCTCCTTCGGGACATAAACTGTTCACCATATATTTT. Residues: CATSEPPSGHKLFTIYF.

The genes are TRBV12-3 or TRBV12-4 and TRBJ2-1; D gene ambiguous. V dropped 2 bases and J dropped 4 bases, with 6 bases sitting between them. The CDR3 has 13 residues. CDR3 coding DNA: TGTGCCAGCAGTTTATTCCAGTACAATGAGCAGTTCTTC. Amino acids: CASSLFQYNEQFF.

V is TRBV7-9 and J is TRBJ1-1, with no clear D. Trimming left V 5 bases short and J 1 base short, with 14 bases between. The CDR3 is made up of 15 amino acids. The germline V gene has CDR1 SEHNR and CDR2 FQNEAQ (reference sequence). As DNA, the CDR3 is TGTGCCAGCAGCACTAGTAGGAGAGGGAACACTGAAGCTTTCTTT. Translation gives CASSTSRRGNTEAFF. Looking up the rest from reference TRBV7-9 and TRBJ1-1 gives the full variable domain: DTGVSQNPRHKITKRGQNVTFRCDPISEHNRLYWYRQTLGQGPEFLTYFQNEAQLEKSRLLSDRFSAERPKGSFSTLEIQRTEQGDSAMYLCASSTSRRGNTEAFFGQGTRLTVV.

The chain carries TRBV27 and TRBJ2-7; 9 bases agree with TRBD1. Trimming took 6 bases from V and 3 from J; bases not matched to a gene: 3. This CDR3 has 13 residues. Germline V gives CDR1 MNHEY, CDR2 SMNVEV (reference sequence). The CDR3 region is CASSPGQGYEQYF. CDR3 coding DNA: TGTGCCAGCAGCCCGGGACAGGGCTACGAGCAGTACTTC.

There are a few counts of this clone. The V gene is TRBV30, the J gene TRBJ1-5; D is possibly TRBD1 (6 bases). Trimming left V 3 bases short and J 6 bases short, with 15 bases between. This CDR3 has 14 residues. CDR1 is GTSNPN, CDR2 SVGIG, per germline (reference sequence). CDR3 DNA: TGTGCCTGGAGCGAGGCAGGGGCCAGTCAGCCCCAGCATTTT. Translating it yields CAWSEAGASQPQHF. The full variable domain, completed using reference TRBV30 and TRBJ1-5, is SQTIHQWPATLVQPVGSPLSLECTVEGTSNPNLYWYRQAAGRGLQLLFYSVGIGQISSEVPQNLSASRPQDRQFILSSKKLLLSDSGFYLCAWSEAGASQPQHFGDGTRLSIL.

The rearrangement uses TRBV30 and TRBJ1-1; D uncertain. V lost 2 bases and J 11 bases, leaving 12 bases between the germline ends. CDR1 GTSNPN and CDR2 SVGIG come from the germline V gene (reference sequence). The CDR3 loop spans 11 amino acids. This chain's CDR3 is CAWSHGRMAFF. The CDR3 DNA reads as TGTGCCTGGAGTCACGGGAGAATGGCTTTCTTT. Using reference TRBV30 and TRBJ1-1 for the parts outside the CDR3, the full variable domain is SQTIHQWPATLVQPVGSPLSLECTVEGTSNPNLYWYRQAAGRGLQLLFYSVGIGQISSEVPQNLSASRPQDRQFILSSKKLLLSDSGFYLCAWSHGRMAFFGQGTRLTVV.

In its sample, this clone was seen a few times. The J gene is TRBJ1-4, the V gene TRBV6-1; TRBD1 matches 7 bases. This CDR3 has 14 amino acids. V lost 1 base to trimming and J lost 8 bases; unmatched junction nucleotides: 4. Germline values: CDR1 MNHNS, CDR2 SASEGT. This CDR3 reads CASSEGQGREKLFF. Here the CDR3 DNA reads TGTGCCAGCAGTGAAGGACAGGGTAGGGAAAAACTGTTTTTT.

The chain employs TRBV29-1 and TRBJ2-3; the D gene is possibly TRBD1 (7 bases). Germline V gene sequence: CDR1 SQVTM, CDR2 ANQGSEA. Trimming took off 6 bases at V and 0 bases at J, with 22 bases between the two ends. The CDR3 totals 17 residues. The CDR3 is CSVHRLGGGGSTDTQYF. Written as DNA, the CDR3 is TGCAGCGTCCACAGATTAGGAGGGGGCGGCAGCACAGATACGCAGTATTTT.

The chain has TRBV29-1 and TRBJ2-3; 10 bases fit TRBD1. V trimming: 7 bases; J trimming: 7 bases; junction bases outside the gene matches: 11. The CDR3 has 14 amino acids. Germline CDR1 and CDR2: SQVTM and ANQGSEA. Here the CDR3 DNA reads TGCAGCGCCTGGACAGGGGGGGTTCGGCATACGCAGTATTTT. As protein: CSAWTGGVRHTQYF.

The chain couples TRBV28 to TRBJ1-1; D call uncertain. Germline-derived CDR1 and CDR2 are MDHEN and SYDVKM. Trimming removed 0 bases from V and 0 bases from J, with 11 bases in between. The CDR3 length is 16 residues. CDR3 in DNA: TGTGCCAGCAGTTTATGGGGCAGCCTCATGAACACTGAAGCTTTCTTT. This encodes CASSLWGSLMNTEAFF.

This chain uses TRBV14 with TRBJ2-7; D gene ambiguous. Trimming pared 0 bases from V and 9 bases from J, leaving 12 bases between. The CDR3 consists of 13 residues. Per the germline V gene, CDR1 is SGHDN and CDR2 is FVKESK. CDR3 amino acids: CASSQDLSGPQYF. The CDR3 coding sequence is TGTGCCAGCAGCCAAGACTTATCGGGTCCGCAGTACTTC.

J is TRBJ2-2 and V is TRBV27; 7 nucleotides line up with TRBD2. CDR1 and CDR2 (germline): MNHEY, SMNVEV (reference sequence). There are 13 residues in the CDR3. V lost 2 bases, J lost 6 bases, and 0 bases stayed unmatched. CDR3 in DNA: TGTGCCAGCAGTTTAGGGGGGGCCGGGGAGCTGTTTTTT. Translating it yields CASSLGGAGELFF.

The gene calls are TRBV15 and TRBJ2-1; D not resolved. Germline V lookup: CDR1 LNHNV, CDR2 YYDKDF (reference sequence). The germline V and J ends were trimmed by 3 bases and 4 bases, with 4 bases remaining between them. The CDR3 extends over 12 amino acids. This CDR3 reads CATSRQYNEQFF. In nucleotides, the CDR3 is TGTGCCACCAGCAGGCAGTACAATGAGCAGTTCTTC.

J is TRBJ1-5 and V is TRBV12-3 or TRBV12-4; unclear D gene. CDR3 length: 13 residues. V gave up 3 bases and J gave up 5 bases, with 8 bases separating them. The CDR3, as DNA: TGTGCCAGCAGTTTGGAGGGTTATCAGCCCCAGCATTTT. This gives the protein CASSLEGYQPQHF.

This sequence joins TRBV11-2 and TRBJ2-7; TRBD1 matches 8 bases. Germline-derived CDR1 and CDR2 are SGHAT and FQNNGV. After removal of 5 bases from V and 3 bases from J, the junction contained 3 bases not matched to a gene. The CDR3 runs 13 residues. The CDR3 region is CASSAGQGYEQYF. DNA for the CDR3: TGTGCCAGCAGCGCAGGACAGGGCTACGAGCAGTACTTC. Based on the CDR3 plus reference TRBV11-2 and TRBJ2-7, the full variable domain is EAGVAQSPRYKIIEKRQSVAFWCNPISGHATLYWYQQILGQGPKLLIQFQNNGVVDDSQLPKDRFSAERLKGVDSTLKIQPAKLEDSAVYLCASSAGQGYEQYFGPGTRLTVT.

The chain joins TRBV18 to TRBJ1-2; D perhaps matches TRBD1 (6 bases). Germline-derived CDR1 and CDR2 are KGHSH and LQKENI. Between the trimmed V and J ends, which lost 3 bases and 4 bases, there was a span of 18 bases. The CDR3 is made up of 16 amino acids. The CDR3 spells CASSPPSTGMSYGYTF. CDR3 coding DNA: TGTGCCAGCTCACCCCCAAGTACAGGGATGAGCTATGGCTACACCTTC.

This chain links TRBV29-1 with TRBJ2-2; TRBD1 might be the D (6 bases). Per germline, CDR1 SQVTM and CDR2 ANQGSEA. V lost 6 bases and J 1 base, leaving 21 bases between the germline ends. CDR3 length: 17 amino acids. The CDR3 DNA follows: TGCAGCGTAATAACGAGGACAGCTCGACTGAACACCGGGGAGCTGTTTTTT. It codes for CSVITRTARLNTGELFF.

This chain connects TRBV10-1 to TRBJ2-1, with 7 bases identical to TRBD1. This CDR3 has 13 amino acids. CDR1 and CDR2 from the germline V gene are WNHNN and SYGVQD (reference sequence). The V segment lost 2 bases and the J segment 9 bases; nucleotides outside the gene matches: 4. The CDR3 DNA reads as TGCGCCAGCAGTGAGGACAGGGTTAGTGAGCAGTTCTTC. Translating gives CASSEDRVSEQFF.

The chain couples TRBV11-2 to TRBJ2-7; D may be TRBD2 (7 bases). The V end was cut by 5 bases, the J end by 0 bases, with 17 bases between. Germline CDR1 SGHAT, CDR2 FQNNGV. This CDR3 has 16 residues. CDR3 in amino acids: CASSGMAGAPSYEQYF. CDR3 in DNA: TGTGCCAGCAGCGGGATGGCGGGGGCCCCCTCCTACGAGCAGTACTTC.

This chain joins TRBV6-1 and TRBJ2-7; D possibly corresponds to TRBD1 (5 bases). The V and J ends lost 2 bases and 3 bases respectively, with 14 bases between them. Looked up from germline, CDR1 is MNHNS and CDR2 is SASEGT. This CDR3 is built from 15 residues. Here the CDR3 reads CASSESIIRDYEQYF. CDR3 sequence (DNA): TGTGCCAGCAGTGAAAGCATAATCAGGGACTACGAGCAGTACTTC.

The V gene is TRBV28, the J gene TRBJ1-3; TRBD1 might be the D (6 bases). V dropped 7 bases and J dropped 0 bases, with 22 bases sitting between them. This CDR3 spans 18 amino acids. The germline V gene has CDR1 MDHEN and CDR2 SYDVKM. CDR3 residues: CASTSAEGVFRSGNTIYF. The DNA of the CDR3 is TGTGCCAGCACTTCAGCCGAGGGGGTATTCCGCTCTGGAAACACCATATATTTT.

In this sample, this clone turned up a few times. This chain uses TRBV5-1 with TRBJ2-5; TRBD2 agrees at 9 bases. In germline, CDR1 is SGHRS, CDR2 YFSETQ. The CDR3 is 15 residues long. V was clipped by 0 bases and J by 5 bases; unmatched bases: 5. CDR3 sequence reads: CASSLGGGAGETQYF. In DNA, the CDR3 is TGCGCCAGCAGCTTGGGCGGGGGGGCCGGGGAGACCCAGTACTTC.

The CDR3 DNA reads as TGTGCCAGCAGTGAGGTAGCGGGAGAGGCCTACAATGAGCAGTTCTTC. Translation gives CASSEVAGEAYNEQFF. The chain employs TRBV6-1 and TRBJ2-1, with 9 nucleotides matching TRBD2. J was trimmed by 2 bases and V by 3 bases; bases with no gene match: 5. The CDR3 sequence is 16 residues long. Germline values: CDR1 MNHNS, CDR2 SASEGT.

The chain recombines TRBV11-2 with TRBJ1-5; no firm D call. V lost 0 bases and J lost 0, with 6 bases in between. This CDR3 spans 15 amino acids. Germline V lookup: CDR1 SGHAT, CDR2 FQNNGV. The CDR3 is CASSLDGVSNQPQHF. CDR3 in DNA: TGTGCCAGCAGCTTAGACGGGGTTAGCAATCAGCCCCAGCATTTT. Filled out from reference TRBV11-2 and TRBJ1-5, the complete variable domain reads EAGVAQSPRYKIIEKRQSVAFWCNPISGHATLYWYQQILGQGPKLLIQFQNNGVVDDSQLPKDRFSAERLKGVDSTLKIQPAKLEDSAVYLCASSLDGVSNQPQHFGDGTRLSIL.

The chain carries TRBV30 and TRBJ2-1; the match to TRBD2 covers 9 bases. The CDR3 totals 15 residues. Germline assignment: CDR1 GTSNPN and CDR2 SVGIG (reference sequence). V trimming: 0 bases; J trimming: 7 bases; junction bases outside the gene matches: 7. CDR3 region: CAWSVQLAGENEQFF. The CDR3 DNA reads as TGTGCCTGGAGTGTACAACTAGCGGGTGAGAATGAGCAGTTCTTC.

Only one count was recorded for this clone. The chain links TRBV6-1 to TRBJ1-1; D is undetermined. The CDR3 is made up of 14 amino acids. V lost 3 bases, J lost 3 bases, and 11 bases lay in between. Germline CDR1 reads MNHNS; CDR2 reads SASEGT. Here the CDR3 DNA reads TGTGCCAGCAGTGATTACTCCCCGGACACTGAAGCTTTCTTT. Translating gives CASSDYSPDTEAFF.

V gene TRBV9 combines with J gene TRBJ1-2; possible D gene TRBD1, 5 bases. Germline V gene sequence: CDR1 SGDLS, CDR2 YYNGEE. This CDR3 spans 12 amino acids. The V end was cut by 4 bases, the J end by 5 bases, with 9 bases between. The CDR3 sequence is CASSQGRYGYTF. CDR3 bases: TGTGCCAGCAGCCAGGGAAGGTATGGCTACACCTTC. Looking up the rest from reference TRBV9 and TRBJ1-2 gives the full variable domain: DSGVTQTPKHLITATGQRVTLRCSPRSGDLSVYWYQQSLDQGLQFLIQYYNGEERAKGNILERFSAQQFPDLHSELNLSSLELGDSALYFCASSQGRYGYTFGSGTRLTVV.